This is a list of T cell receptor beta chains from one sample in a study of Ad26.COV2.S vaccination and SARS-CoV-2 variants. Sequencing was performed with immunoSEQ multiplex PCR; in TCRdb, only in-frame clones are kept and a portion is missing. The table has approximately 400,000 clones, 80% to 90% seen once; the top ten hold approximately 3.5%. Here the sequenced sample was peripheral blood, taken in a trial of Ad26.COV2.S vaccine versus placebo. These receptors originate from a person aged 18-65 years who received the Ad26.COV2.S COVID-19 vaccine or a placebo. Each CDR3 is given with its conserved first and last residue. A D gene is named only where the DNA matches it firmly. Clone size is shown for a subset of rows, as once, few, many or a class of expanded clone.

CATSLTAGQGYNEQFF	TGTGCCACCAGCCTAACAGCAGGACAGGGGTACAATGAGCAGTTCTTC	few	TRBD1	TRBJ2-1	TRBV15
CASSQVWDTIYEQYF	TGCGCCAGCAGCCAAGTATGGGATACAATCTACGAGCAGTACTTC	once	NA	TRBJ2-7	TRBV4-3
CASSFETTSTDTQYF	TGTGCCAGCAGTTTTGAGACAACCAGCACAGATACGCAGTATTTT	NA	NA	TRBJ2-3	TRBV2
CASSPGLGAGAFYEQYF	TGTGCCAGCAGTCCCGGTTTGGGGGCAGGCGCTTTCTACGAGCAGTACTTC	NA	NA	TRBJ2-7	TRBV6-2/TRBV6-3
CASSWTLGLPPGSEQFF	TGTGCCAGCAGCTGGACGCTCGGGCTACCTCCGGGGAGCGAGCAGTTCTTC	NA	NA	TRBJ2-1	TRBV7-9
CASSLEVASYNEQFF	TGCGCCAGCAGCTTGGAGGTGGCATCCTACAATGAGCAGTTCTTC	NA	NA	TRBJ2-1	TRBV5-1
CASSYSPDRSATNEKLFF	TGTGCCAGCAGTTACTCCCCGGACAGGTCCGCAACTAATGAAAAACTGTTTTTT	NA	TRBD1	TRBJ1-4	TRBV6-2/TRBV6-3
CASTRTGGLRVGYTF	TGTGCCAGCACCAGGACAGGAGGCCTGAGGGTTGGCTACACCTTC	NA	TRBD1	TRBJ1-2	TRBV6-5
CASSPPGQGNEKLFF	TGTGCCAGCAGTCCTCCGGGACAGGGGAATGAAAAACTGTTTTTT	NA	TRBD1	TRBJ1-4	TRBV6-5
CASSPREGQGYEQYF	TGCGCCAGCAGCCCCCGGGAGGGCCAGGGCTACGAGCAGTACTTC	NA	TRBD2	TRBJ2-7	TRBV4-1